The source of this T cell receptor beta chain is a study of T-cell memory formation after mild COVID-19. Study overall: Largely, TCR clusters stayed within a single donor.

General study points: Day 15 to 85 contracting clones showed balanced CD4/CD8; later expanders leaned CD4+. Shrinking CD4+ clones resided mostly in CM and EM, and CD8+ ones in EMRA.

One entry per CDR3 protein, called by TCRdb with MiXCR from the 5' RACE reads. The data show roughly 610,000 distinct CDR3 sequences, approximately 15% seen once. V was shortened by 2 bases and J by 3 bases, with 13 bases between the two germline ends. Per germline, CDR1 MNHEY and CDR2 SVGEGT. CDR3 length: 15 amino acids. This clonotype was counted only a few times. Its antigen is not identified. This TCR came from an adult woman who had mild COVID-19 (a few samples of this study predate the infection). Cell type and time point are not known. V is TRBV6-2 or TRBV6-3 and J is TRBJ1-1, with D maybe TRBD1 (5 bases). Sequenced: PBMCs or a T cell subset sorted from them (not recorded which). The CDR3 region is CASSYPQGTYTEAFF. CDR3 in DNA: TGTGCCAGCAGTTACCCGCAAGGGACCTACACTGAAGCTTTCTTT.